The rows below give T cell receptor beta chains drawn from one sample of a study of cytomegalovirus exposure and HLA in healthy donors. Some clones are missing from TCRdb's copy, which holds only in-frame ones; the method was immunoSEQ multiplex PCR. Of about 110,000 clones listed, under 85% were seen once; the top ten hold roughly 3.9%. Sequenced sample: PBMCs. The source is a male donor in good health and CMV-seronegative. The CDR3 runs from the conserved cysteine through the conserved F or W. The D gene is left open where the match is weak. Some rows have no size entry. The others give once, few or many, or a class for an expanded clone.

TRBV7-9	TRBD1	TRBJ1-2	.	TGTGCCAGCCAAAAGACAGGGAATAACTATGGCTACACCTTC	CASQKTGNNYGYTF
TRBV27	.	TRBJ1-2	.	TGTGCCAGCAGTCCGCGGAGGGGTTGGAATGGCTACACCTTC	CASSPRRGWNGYTF
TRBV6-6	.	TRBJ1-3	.	TGTGCCAGCAGTACCCCGACCGGGGACTCTGGAAACACCATATATTTT	CASSTPTGDSGNTIYF
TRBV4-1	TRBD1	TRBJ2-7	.	TGCGCCAGCAGCCAAGATGACAGGGTACACGAGCAGTACTTC	CASSQDDRVHEQYF
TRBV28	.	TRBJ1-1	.	TGTGCCAGCAGTTCCCCGGCGGGGGGCTTCGCGACTGCGAACACTGAAGCTTTCTTT	CASSSPAGGFATANTEAFF
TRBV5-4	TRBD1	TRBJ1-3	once	TGTGCCAGCAGCTCACCGGGACAGGGGAGGAAAAACACCATATATTTT	CASSSPGQGRKNTIYF
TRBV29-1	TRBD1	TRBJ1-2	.	TGCAGCGTTGAAGGGGGAAGGACAGGGTTCAACTATGGCTACACCTTC	CSVEGGRTGFNYGYTF
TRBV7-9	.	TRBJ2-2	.	TGTGCCATTATCAACGGGGACTTTCACAACACCGGGGAGCTGTTTTTT	CAIINGDFHNTGELFF
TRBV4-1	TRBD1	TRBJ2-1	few	TGCGCCAGCAGGGACAGGGGTAGTGAGCAGTTCTTC	CASRDRGSEQFF
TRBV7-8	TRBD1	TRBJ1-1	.	TGTGCCAGCAGCCCCCGGACAGGGATCACTGAAGCTTTCTTT	CASSPRTGITEAFF
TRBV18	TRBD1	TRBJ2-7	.	TGTGCCAGCTCGGTTGGACAGGGGGATTACGAGCAGTACTTC	CASSVGQGDYEQYF
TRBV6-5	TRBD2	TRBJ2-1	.	TGTGCCAGCAGTTACCAGCGGGAGGGATTCAATGAGCAGTTCTTC	CASSYQREGFNEQFF
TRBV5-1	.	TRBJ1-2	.	TGCGCCAGCAGCAAACTTGGCGGGGGGGGCTCTAACTATGGCTACACCTTC	CASSKLGGGGSNYGYTF
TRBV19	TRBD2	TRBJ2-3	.	TGTGCCAGCAGGACTAGCGGGAGGGCAGATACGCAGTATTTT	CASRTSGRADTQYF
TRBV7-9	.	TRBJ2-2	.	TGTGCCAGCAGCTTATCTAGGCATCCCGGGGAGCTGTTTTTT	CASSLSRHPGELFF
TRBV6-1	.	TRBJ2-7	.	TGTGCCAGCAGTGAATCTCGTTCCTACGAGCAGTACTTC	CASSESRSYEQYF
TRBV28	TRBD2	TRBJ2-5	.	TGTGCTGGTGGGGGGGACCAAGAGACCCAGTACTTC	CAGGGDQETQYF
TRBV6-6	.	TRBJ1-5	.	TGTGCCAGCAGCACCACAGTCTATAGCAATCAGCCCCAGCATTTT	CASSTTVYSNQPQHF
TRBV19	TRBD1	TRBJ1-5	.	TGTGCCACCTCGGACAGGGGGCAAGGTCGCAATCAGCCCCAGCATTTT	CATSDRGQGRNQPQHF
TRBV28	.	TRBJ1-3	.	TGTGCCAGTCTACGGGGGGGCTCCTCTGGAAACACCATATATTTT	CASLRGGSSGNTIYF
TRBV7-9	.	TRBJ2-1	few	TGTGCCAGCAGCTCCAGACTGAGCTCCTACAATGAGCAGTTCTTC	CASSSRLSSYNEQFF